This is a list of T cell receptor beta chains from one sample in a study of cytomegalovirus exposure and HLA in healthy donors. Profiling relied on immunoSEQ multiplex PCR, and the TCRdb table lists in-frame clones only, not all of them. The sample yields 130,000 or so clones, 82% seen once. The sequencing sample was made of PBMCs. Receptor source: a man aged 18 to 35 in good health and CMV-seropositive. The CDR3 runs from the conserved cysteine through the conserved F or W. D genes are given only for firm matches. Not every row has a clone size; where given, it reads once, few, many or a size class.

V gene	D gene	J gene	clone size	CDR3 DNA	CDR3 protein
TRBV30	-	TRBJ2-1	-	TGTGCCTGGAGTAGGAGCTCCTACAATGAGCAGTTCTTC	CAWSRSSYNEQFF
TRBV23-1	-	TRBJ1-1	-	TGCAGGCGCAGGCGGGCTGAAGCTTTCTTT	CRRRRAEAFF
TRBV5-1	TRBD1	TRBJ1-2	-	TGCGCCAGCAGCTTGGATGCCGGGACAGGGGACTATGGCTACACCTTC	CASSLDAGTGDYGYTF
TRBV2	-	TRBJ2-7	-	TGTGCCAGCAGTCCATCTACAGGGATCGTTGACGAGCAGTACTTC	CASSPSTGIVDEQYF
TRBV2	TRBD1	TRBJ2-5	-	TGTGCCAGCAATGGACAACAGGGGTTCCAAGAGACCCAGTACTTC	CASNGQQGFQETQYF
TRBV18	TRBD1	TRBJ2-7	few	TGTGCCAGCTCACCCCGACAGGGGGCGACCCTAGGCGAGCAGTACTTC	CASSPRQGATLGEQYF
TRBV28	TRBD1	TRBJ1-1	once	TGTGCCAGCAGTAAGCGGAGGGGGCTTGAAGCTTTCTTT	CASSKRRGLEAFF
TRBV28	TRBD1	TRBJ1-1	-	TGTGCCAGCAGTCCACCCCCCCGACAGGGTGGGAACACTGAAGCTTTCTTT	CASSPPPRQGGNTEAFF
TRBV5-8	TRBD1	TRBJ1-5	-	TGTGCCAGCAGCCTCGGACAGGCTAGCAATCAGCCCCAGCATTTT	CASSLGQASNQPQHF
TRBV19	-	TRBJ1-1	-	TGTGCCAGTAGGGCTGGGGACATCACCTTAAACACTGAAGCTTTCTTT	CASRAGDITLNTEAFF
TRBV4-1	TRBD1	TRBJ2-5	-	TGCGCCAGCAGCCCCCACATTCGGGACAGCGATTACCGGGCGCAGTACTTC	CASSPHIRDSDYRAQYF
TRBV5-1	-	TRBJ1-1	once	TGCGCCAGCAGACGGACACTCAACACTGAAGCTTTCTTT	CASRRTLNTEAFF
TRBV5-1	-	TRBJ2-3	once	TGCGCCAGCAGCCACCGACAGGGCACAGATACGCAGTATTTT	CASSHRQGTDTQYF
TRBV19	-	TRBJ1-1	-	TGTGCCAGTAGTATCGCAGGCCCGAACACTGAAGCTTTCTTT	CASSIAGPNTEAFF
TRBV28	TRBD1	TRBJ1-2	once	TGTGCCAGCAGCTCCCCCGACAGGGGGCGAGGTGGCTACACCTTC	CASSSPDRGRGGYTF
TRBV4-1	-	TRBJ1-4	-	TGCGCCAGCAGCTTCCACTCCTCAACTAATGAAAAACTGTTTTTT	CASSFHSSTNEKLFF
TRBV30	-	TRBJ2-7	-	TGTGCCTGGAGTGTATTAACAGGGCTCGAGCAGTACTTC	CAWSVLTGLEQYF
TRBV6-1	-	TRBJ1-1	-	TGTGCCAGCAGATGGAGGGGATTGAACACTGAAGCTTTCTTT	CASRWRGLNTEAFF
TRBV2	TRBD2	TRBJ2-1	-	TGTGCCAGCAGGTCAGCGGGAGAAGGCTACAATGAGCAGTTCTTC	CASRSAGEGYNEQFF
TRBV7-6	TRBD1	TRBJ2-3	-	TGTGCCAGCAGCTTACGGGACAGTGGCACAGATACGCAGTATTTT	CASSLRDSGTDTQYF
TRBV6-5	TRBD2	TRBJ2-7	-	TGTGCCAGTAAGATAGCGGGAGGTCCCACCTACGAGCAGTACTTC	CASKIAGGPTYEQYF
TRBV28	-	TRBJ2-3	-	TGTGCCAGCAGTCCACTCCCTGGACAGCTGATCACAGATACGCAGTATTTT	CASSPLPGQLITDTQYF
TRBV6-5	-	TRBJ2-7	-	TGTGCCAGCAGCCCCCAGTATGGAGGCGAGCAGTACTTC	CASSPQYGGEQYF
TRBV5-1	TRBD1	TRBJ1-6	-	TGCGCCAGCAGCTTGGCCGGGCCAGGGGGCTCGTTGAATTCACCCCTCCACTTT	CASSLAGPGGSLNSPLHF
TRBV29-1	TRBD2	TRBJ2-7	-	TGCAGCGTCCGGACTAGCGGATACTACGAGCAGTACTTC	CSVRTSGYYEQYF
TRBV7-9	-	TRBJ1-5	-	TGTGCCAGCAGCCTCTCTGGGGCTTTGGGGAGCAATCAGCCCCAGCATTTT	CASSLSGALGSNQPQHF
TRBV27	-	TRBJ1-1	-	TGTGCCAGCAGTGAATGGGCGAACACTGAAGCTTTCTTT	CASSEWANTEAFF
TRBV28	TRBD1	TRBJ2-7	once	TGTGCCAGCAGTTTAGCCGGGACAGGGAATTCGGAGCAGTACTTC	CASSLAGTGNSEQYF
TRBV30	-	TRBJ1-5	-	TGTGCCTGGAGTGTACGCGAGGGAAGCAATCAGCCCCAGCATTTT	CAWSVREGSNQPQHF
TRBV5-1	TRBD1	TRBJ1-5	-	TGCGCCAGCAGCTTGGACAGGGGAGGTCAGCCCCAGCATTTT	CASSLDRGGQPQHF
TRBV6-1	-	TRBJ1-5	-	TGTGCCAGCAGTGGCCGGACAGTCAATCAGCCCCAGCATTTT	CASSGRTVNQPQHF
TRBV30	TRBD2	TRBJ2-5	once	TGTGCCTGGAGTGTACACAGCTGGATAGCGGGAGGAGTGACCCAGTACTTC	CAWSVHSWIAGGVTQYF
TRBV7-7	TRBD2	TRBJ2-1	-	TGTGCTAGCAGCTTAGCGGGGGGTCACAATGAGCAGTTCTTC	CASSLAGGHNEQFF
TRBV28	TRBD1	TRBJ2-2	-	TGTGCCAGCACCCTAATACCTGGGACAGGGGACACCGGGGAGCTGTTTTTT	CASTLIPGTGDTGELFF
TRBV9	TRBD2	TRBJ2-1	once	TGTGCCAGCAGCGTAGAGGGAGGGTCCTACAATGAGCAGTTCTTC	CASSVEGGSYNEQFF